These 2 T cell receptor beta chains share one sample of origin, sequenced in a study of T cells expressing NK-cell markers (dated by TCRdb to 2018 to 2020). Library creation used 5' RACE. These reads were obtained on an Illumina HiSeq 2000. The reads, reprocessed by TCRdb, yield one row per CDR3 protein sequence and no DNA. This sample's listing comprises some 410,000 distinct CDR3 sequences. About 7.1% of the sample comes from the top ten. Sequencing was done on a sample of blood T cells: a sorted CD56 or NKG2C T cell subset, CD4+ or CD8+ T cells, or bulk PBMC T cells (not recorded which). The receptors come from a woman aged 18-70 years in good health.

J is TRBJ2-2 and V is TRBV7-2; TCRdb proposes TRBD2, but this gene call is untestable without DNA. The CDR3 covers 15 residues. The germline CDR1 and CDR2 sequences are SGHTA and FQGNSA. The CDR3 protein is CASSSGLAGVGELFF.

The genes are TRBV30 and TRBJ2-1; TCRdb selects TRBD2, and the lack of DNA leaves this call unchecked. This CDR3 region has 14 residues. Germline assignment: CDR1 GTSNPN and CDR2 SVGIG (reference sequence). CDR3 sequence reads: CAWSWREFYNEQFF.